Each of the 12 T cell receptor beta chains below was sequenced from the same sample in a study of blood T cell repertoires in COVID-19. Method: immunoSEQ multiplex PCR; TCRdb's copy keeps in-frame clones and lacks some. The repertoire holds approximately 270,000 clones, with about nine tenths as singletons. Input material: peripheral blood. The receptors originated from a man over 45 with acute or convalescent COVID-19.

The V and J genes are TRBV29-1 and TRBJ2-5; D is unclear. CDR1 and CDR2 (germline): SQVTM, ANQGSEA. V was shortened by 4 bases and J by 5 bases, with 17 bases between the two germline ends. This CDR3 spans 14 amino acids. CDR3 nucleotides: TGCAGCGTTGTTGGTGAATCAAACAAGGAGACCCAGTACTTC. Protein sequence: CSVVGESNKETQYF.

This chain joins TRBV2 and TRBJ1-2, with D possibly being TRBD1 (5 bases). CDR1 and CDR2 (germline): SNHLY, FYNNEI. Trimming took 4 bases from V and 8 from J, leaving 11 bases between them. The CDR3 covers 12 residues. The CDR3 DNA reads as TGTGCCAGCAGTGGACAGTCTCGAGGCTACACCTTC. This codes for CASSGQSRGYTF.

The rearrangement links TRBV7-2 to TRBJ2-7, with 9 nucleotides matching TRBD2. The CDR3 extends over 15 amino acids. Germline V gene data show CDR1 as SGHTA and CDR2 as FQGNSA. The J segment lost 5 bases and the V segment lost 0 bases, leaving 5 bases of the junction unmatched. The CDR3 DNA is TGTGCCAGCAGCTTAGCGAGGCTAGCGGGGAACGAGCAGTACTTC. Translated: CASSLARLAGNEQYF.

The chain is built from TRBV6-6 and TRBJ1-5; a weak D match, TRBD1 (6 bases). From germline, CDR1 is MNHNY and CDR2 SVGAGI (reference sequence). This CDR3 has 14 amino acids. Trimming stripped 7 bases from V and 1 base from J, with 11 bases between. In DNA form, the CDR3 reads TGTGCCAGCATTAGGACAGAGAGCAATCAGCCCCAGCATTTT. Residues: CASIRTESNQPQHF.

The chain couples TRBV10-3 to TRBJ1-4; no definite D call. In germline, CDR1 is ENHRY, CDR2 SYGVKD. V lost 6 bases to trimming and J lost 5 bases, with 7 bases between them. This CDR3 has 12 residues. CDR3 coding DNA: TGTGCCATCAGGTCGGAGAATGAAAAACTGTTTTTT. Amino acid sequence: CAIRSENEKLFF.

The CDR3 region is CASSQGGDRGYSPLHF. CDR3 nucleotide sequence: TGCGCCAGCAGTCAGGGAGGGGACAGGGGTTATTCACCCCTCCACTTT. The chain links TRBV23-1 to TRBJ1-6; 10 bases map to TRBD1. TRBV23-1 is an open reading frame, and its role is uncertain. The CDR3 length is 16 residues. The junction had 7 bases not matched to a gene; V was cut back by 3 bases and J by 8 bases.

Concerning this clone itself: Other DNA sequences in this specimen translate into the identical CDR3. The V gene is TRBV18, the J gene TRBJ2-1; TRBD2 matches 13 bases. CDR3 size: 15 residues. J lost 5 bases, V lost 3 bases, and 1 base had no gene match. CDR1 KGHSH and CDR2 LQKENI come from the germline V gene. DNA for the CDR3: TGTGCCAGCTCACCCACTAGCGGGGGGGACAATGAGCAGTTCTTC. This codes for CASSPTSGGDNEQFF.

The rearrangement uses TRBV13 and TRBJ2-3; maybe TRBD2 (5 bases). Germline CDR1 and CDR2: PRHDT and FYEKMQ (reference sequence). The V gene lost 2 bases and the J gene lost 4 bases, with 7 bases spanning the gap. The CDR3 is 13 amino acids. CDR3 coding DNA: TGTGCCAGCAGCTTACGAGGGTCAGATACGCAGTATTTT. Residues: CASSLRGSDTQYF.

The rearrangement links TRBV6-5 to TRBJ2-7; 9 bases align to TRBD1. Germline V CDR1 and CDR2: MNHEY, SVGAGI. CDR3 length: 15 residues. The V segment lost 5 bases and the J segment 7 bases; nucleotides outside the gene matches: 12. CDR3 in DNA: TGTGCCAGCAGTCTAGTGGGACAGGGACTGGGAGAGCAGTACTTC. It is translated as CASSLVGQGLGEQYF.

This chain uses TRBV2 with TRBJ1-4, with 11 bases aligning to TRBD1. J lost 8 bases, V lost 1 base, and 3 bases had no gene match. The CDR3 runs to 15 residues. The germline gives CDR1 SNHLY, CDR2 FYNNEI. The CDR3 sequence is CASSEEGTGGEKLFF. The CDR3 DNA reads as TGTGCCAGCAGTGAAGAAGGGACAGGGGGGGAAAAACTGTTTTTT.

The chain recombines TRBV7-3 with TRBJ2-1, with 11 nucleotides matching TRBD1. The CDR3 has 15 residues. Trimming cost V 6 bases and J 7 bases; bases outside gene matches: 8. Germline CDR1 and CDR2: SGHTA and FQGTGA. CDR3 in amino acids: CASRPSGQGENEQFF. DNA of the CDR3: TGTGCCAGCAGGCCCTCGGGACAGGGGGAAAATGAGCAGTTCTTC.

The rearrangement uses TRBV6-6 and TRBJ2-2, with TRBD2 as a possible D gene (7 bases). This CDR3 contains 13 residues. Germline V lookup: CDR1 MNHNY, CDR2 SVGAGI (reference sequence). V lost 7 bases and J 7 bases, leaving 13 bases between the germline ends. CDR3 DNA: TGTGCCAGCATCGGGGGGCGGGTCGGGGAGCTGTTTTTT. Its protein is CASIGGRVGELFF.